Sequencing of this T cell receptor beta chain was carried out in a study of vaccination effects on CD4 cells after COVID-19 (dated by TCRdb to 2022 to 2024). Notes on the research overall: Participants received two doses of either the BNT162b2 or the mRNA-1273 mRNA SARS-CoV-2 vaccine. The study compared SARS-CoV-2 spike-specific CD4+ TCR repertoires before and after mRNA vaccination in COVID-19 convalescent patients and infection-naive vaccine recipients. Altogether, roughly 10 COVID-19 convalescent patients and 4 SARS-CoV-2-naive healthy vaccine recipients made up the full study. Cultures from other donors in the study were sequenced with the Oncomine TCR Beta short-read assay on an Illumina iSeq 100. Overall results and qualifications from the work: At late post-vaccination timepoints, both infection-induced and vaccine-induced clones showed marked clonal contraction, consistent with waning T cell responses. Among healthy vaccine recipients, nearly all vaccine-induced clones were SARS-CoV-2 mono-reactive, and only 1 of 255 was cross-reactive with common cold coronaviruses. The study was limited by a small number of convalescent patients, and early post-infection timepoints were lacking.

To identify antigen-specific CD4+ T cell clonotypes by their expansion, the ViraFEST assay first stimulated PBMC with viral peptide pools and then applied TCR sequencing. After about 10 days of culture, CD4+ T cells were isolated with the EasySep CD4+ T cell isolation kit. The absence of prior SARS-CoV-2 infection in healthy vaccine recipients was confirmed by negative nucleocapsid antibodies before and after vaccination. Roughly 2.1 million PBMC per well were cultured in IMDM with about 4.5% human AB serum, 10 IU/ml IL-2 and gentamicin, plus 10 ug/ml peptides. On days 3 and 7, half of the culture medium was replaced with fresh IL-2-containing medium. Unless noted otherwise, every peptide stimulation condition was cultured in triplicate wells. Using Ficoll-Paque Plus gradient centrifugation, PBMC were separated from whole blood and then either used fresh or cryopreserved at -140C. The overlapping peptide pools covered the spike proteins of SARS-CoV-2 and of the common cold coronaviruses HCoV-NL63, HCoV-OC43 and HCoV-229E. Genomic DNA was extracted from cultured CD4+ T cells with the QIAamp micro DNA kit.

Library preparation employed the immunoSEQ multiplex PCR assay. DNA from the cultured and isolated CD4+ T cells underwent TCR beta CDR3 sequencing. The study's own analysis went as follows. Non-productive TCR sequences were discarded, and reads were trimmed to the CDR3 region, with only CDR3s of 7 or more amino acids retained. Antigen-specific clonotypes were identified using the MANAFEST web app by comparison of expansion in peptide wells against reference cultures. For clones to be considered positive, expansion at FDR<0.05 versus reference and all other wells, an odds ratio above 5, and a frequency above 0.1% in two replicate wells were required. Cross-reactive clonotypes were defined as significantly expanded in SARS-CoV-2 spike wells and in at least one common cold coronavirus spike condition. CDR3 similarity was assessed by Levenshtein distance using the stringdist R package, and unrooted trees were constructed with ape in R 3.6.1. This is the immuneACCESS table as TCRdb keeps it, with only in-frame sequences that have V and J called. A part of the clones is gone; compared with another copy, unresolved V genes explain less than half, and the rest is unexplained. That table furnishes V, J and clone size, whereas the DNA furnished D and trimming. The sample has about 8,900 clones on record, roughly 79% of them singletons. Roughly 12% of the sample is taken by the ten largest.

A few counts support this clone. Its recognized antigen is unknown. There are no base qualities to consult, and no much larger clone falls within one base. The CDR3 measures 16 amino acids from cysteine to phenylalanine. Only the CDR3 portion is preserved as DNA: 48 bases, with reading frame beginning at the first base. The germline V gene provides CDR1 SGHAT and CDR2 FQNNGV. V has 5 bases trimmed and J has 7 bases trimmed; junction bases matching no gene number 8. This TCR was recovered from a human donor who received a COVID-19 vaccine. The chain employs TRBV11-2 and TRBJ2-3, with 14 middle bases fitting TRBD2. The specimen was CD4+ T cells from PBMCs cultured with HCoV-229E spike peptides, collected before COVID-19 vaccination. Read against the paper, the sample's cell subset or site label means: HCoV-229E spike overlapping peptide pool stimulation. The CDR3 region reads CASSMGLAGAPNTQYF. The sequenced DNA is TGTGCCAGCAGCATGGGACTAGCGGGAGCCCCGAATACGCAGTATTTT.